The 21 T cell receptor beta chains in this list originate from one sample, sequenced in a study of blood T cell repertoires in COVID-19 (dated by TCRdb to 2018 to 2020). The library was prepared using the immunoSEQ multiplex PCR assay. In its TCRdb copy, this immuneACCESS table keeps in-frame sequences only and misses some clones. Where compared with another copy, unresolved V genes explain less than half of these, and the others have no known cause. This sample lists a few hundred thousand clones; approximately 90% were detected once. The ten largest clonotypes hold approximately 1.7% of the sample. The sample was peripheral blood. All receptors come from a man between 65 and 79 years old with acute or convalescent COVID-19.

This sequence joins TRBV10-3 and TRBJ2-7; 8 nucleotides agree with TRBD1. With 3 bases clipped from V and 2 bases from J, the junction kept 3 bases outside the gene matches. CDR3 length equals 14 residues. CDR1 and CDR2 (germline): ENHRY, SYGVKD. CDR3 protein: CAISDGTGPYEQYF. DNA of the CDR3: TGTGCCATCAGTGACGGGACAGGCCCCTACGAGCAGTACTTC.

V is TRBV3-1 (or the pseudogene TRBV3-2) and J is TRBJ2-3; maybe TRBD2 (6 bases). CDR1 is LGHDT, CDR2 YNNKEL, per germline (reference sequence). V lost 5 bases and J 4 bases, leaving 13 bases between the germline ends. This CDR3 contains 14 residues. CDR3 nucleotide sequence: TGTGCCAGCAGCTCATCCAGGGAGGCAGATACGCAGTATTTT. Translation: CASSSSREADTQYF.

This chain connects TRBV27 to TRBJ2-5; D might be TRBD2 (6 bases). Germline values: CDR1 MNHEY, CDR2 SMNVEV (reference sequence). Trimming took 3 bases from V and 0 from J, leaving 11 bases between them. The CDR3 spans 15 residues. The CDR3 DNA follows: TGTGCCAGCAGTTTGAGGCGGACTAACCAAGAGACCCAGTACTTC. This sequence encodes CASSLRRTNQETQYF.

The rearrangement links TRBV6-5 to TRBJ1-5, with no clear D. The CDR3 is made up of 12 amino acids. CDR1 MNHEY and CDR2 SVGAGI come from the germline V gene. The ends were cut back, 9 bases at V and 5 bases at J, with 11 bases in the middle. The CDR3 here is CASVAGDQPQHF. CDR3 nucleotides: TGTGCCAGTGTGGCAGGTGATCAGCCCCAGCATTTT.

The chain couples TRBV15 to TRBJ2-2, with a possible D match to TRBD2 (6 bases). The CDR3 contains 16 residues. V lost 0 bases and J lost 6, with 14 bases in between. CDR1 and CDR2 (germline): LNHNV, YYDKDF (reference sequence). This CDR3 reads CATSRDGGNFPGELFF. As DNA, the CDR3 is TGTGCCACCAGCAGAGATGGGGGGAACTTCCCCGGGGAGCTGTTTTTT.

The gene calls are TRBV11-2 and TRBJ1-4, with D unresolved. The CDR3 contains 14 residues. V gave up 5 bases and J gave up 6 bases, with 13 bases separating them. Germline V gene data show CDR1 as SGHAT and CDR2 as FQNNGV. As DNA, the CDR3 is TGTGCCAGCAGCCCCGAACTGGGAGATGAAAAACTGTTTTTT. It is translated as CASSPELGDEKLFF.

V and J are TRBV2 and TRBJ2-7, with TRBD2 matching over 10 bases. Germline CDR1 reads SNHLY; CDR2 reads FYNNEI. This CDR3 region has 12 residues. V lost 7 bases to trimming and J lost 3 bases; unmatched junction nucleotides: 0. This chain's CDR3 is CASIAGGYEQYF. DNA of the CDR3: TGTGCCAGCATAGCGGGAGGCTACGAGCAGTACTTC.

A few counts support this clone. The chain links TRBV5-6 to TRBJ1-5; D may be TRBD1 (5 bases). In germline, CDR1 is SGHDT, CDR2 YYEEEE. V was clipped by 0 bases and J by 0 bases, with 10 bases between them. The CDR3 is made up of 16 amino acids. DNA of the CDR3: TGTGCCAGCAGCTTGGGTCAGGGCTATAGCAATCAGCCCCAGCATTTT. This encodes CASSLGQGYSNQPQHF.

The chain carries TRBV6-2 or TRBV6-3 and TRBJ2-7; 7 bases are a match to TRBD1. This CDR3 has 16 residues. V was clipped by 2 bases and J by 2 bases; unmatched bases: 9. Germline-derived CDR1 and CDR2 are MNHEY and SVGEGT. CDR3 protein: CASSYPTGQVAYEQYF. In DNA form, the CDR3 reads TGTGCCAGCAGTTACCCAACCGGACAGGTAGCCTACGAGCAGTACTTC.

This chain uses TRBV19 with TRBJ1-2; D remains ambiguous. Germline-derived CDR1 and CDR2 are LNHDA and SQIVND (reference sequence). This CDR3 has 15 residues. V was cut by 2 bases and J by 4 bases, with 14 bases left in between. The DNA for the CDR3 is TGTGCCAGTAGTATACAGGCGCTACTTGGCTATGGCTACACCTTC. Translated, it gives CASSIQALLGYGYTF.

V and J are TRBV9 and TRBJ1-2; 7 bases are a match to TRBD1. This CDR3 has 14 residues. The ends lost 0 bases at V and 4 bases at J; junction bases unmatched: 3. Germline CDR1 is SGDLS and CDR2 is YYNGEE. The CDR3, as DNA: TGTGCCAGCAGCGTAGGACAGGGCCCCTATGGCTACACCTTC. The encoded protein is CASSVGQGPYGYTF.

The rearrangement uses TRBV15 and TRBJ2-1; 7 bases agree with TRBD1. The CDR3 is made up of 12 amino acids. Germline lookup yields CDR1 LNHNV and CDR2 YYDKDF (reference sequence). The J segment lost 7 bases and the V segment lost 3 bases, leaving 0 bases of the junction unmatched. For the CDR3, the DNA is TGTGCCACCAGCAGCAGGGGGAATGAGCAGTTCTTC. This translates into CATSSRGNEQFF.

With regard to this clone: The junction and the germline gene differ at one end; a read error may be behind it. The chain is built from TRBV7-7 and TRBJ1-4; D remains unclear. The CDR3 totals 13 residues. Germline V gene sequence: CDR1 SSHAT, CDR2 FNYEAQ (reference sequence). The CDR3, as DNA: TGTGCTAGCAGCCGGAGAATGAATGAAAAACTGTTTTTT. It specifies CASSRRMNEKLFF.

The CDR3 nucleotides read TGCGCCAGCAGCGCGCCGGGAGTTGGAGAGACCCAGTACTTC. This gives the protein CASSAPGVGETQYF. V usage is TRBV5-1 and J usage is TRBJ2-5; a possible D gene is TRBD2 (6 bases). The CDR3 loop spans 14 amino acids. V was pared by 4 bases and J by 4 bases, with 14 bases between. Germline V CDR1 and CDR2: SGHRS, YFSETQ.

This clone came up a few times. This rearrangement joins TRBV7-9 to TRBJ2-5; TRBD2 matches 11 bases. The length of the CDR3 is 17 residues. Germline V lookup: CDR1 SEHNR, CDR2 FQNEAQ (reference sequence). With V trimmed by 5 bases and J by 8 bases, 16 bases remained unmatched. CDR3 coding DNA: TGTGCCAGCAGCCCAGGGACTAGCGGAGACCCTAAGACAACCCAGTACTTC. Translation: CASSPGTSGDPKTTQYF.

The CDR3 sequence: CASSQGTAGAGNTIYF. In DNA form, the CDR3 reads TGTGCCAGCAGCCAAGGGACCGCAGGGGCTGGAAACACCATATATTTT. J is TRBJ1-3 and V is TRBV4-2, with D possibly TRBD1 on 6 matching bases. V lost 1 base and J lost 2, with 12 bases in between. CDR1 and CDR2 (germline): LGHNA, YNFKEQ. CDR3 size: 16 residues.

There are a few counts of this clone. V and J are TRBV3-1 (or the pseudogene TRBV3-2) and TRBJ1-4; 10 nucleotides line up with TRBD1. Germline CDR1 reads LGHDT; CDR2 reads YNNKEL (reference sequence). V gave up 4 bases and J gave up 4 bases; unmatched junction bases: 6. This CDR3 region has 16 residues. Written as DNA, the CDR3 is TGTGCCAGCAGCCTCTTCGGGACAGGGGATAATGAAAAACTGTTTTTT. This encodes CASSLFGTGDNEKLFF.

The chain has TRBV15 and TRBJ1-6; the D gene is possibly TRBD1 (6 bases). Trimming removed 0 bases at V and 9 bases at J, with 15 bases between. Looked up from germline, CDR1 is LNHNV and CDR2 is YYDKDF (reference sequence). The CDR3 has 16 amino acids. DNA of the CDR3: TGTGCCACCAGCAGAGAGCGGCAGGGGTTTAGTTCACCCCTCCACTTT. Translating gives CATSRERQGFSSPLHF.

This chain uses TRBV5-1 with TRBJ2-7; D perhaps matches TRBD2 (6 bases). Germline values: CDR1 SGHRS, CDR2 YFSETQ. There are 15 residues in the CDR3. With 4 bases removed from V and 5 bases from J, the gap between germline ends came to 19 bases. The CDR3 loop is CASSLMGGIAHEQYF. CDR3 DNA sequence: TGCGCCAGCAGCCTCATGGGCGGGATCGCCCACGAGCAGTACTTC.

This chain links TRBV11-2 with TRBJ2-7; the D is unclear. CDR1 SGHAT and CDR2 FQNNGV come from the germline V gene. V shed 0 bases and J shed 3 bases, with 6 bases lying between them. This CDR3 is built from 13 residues. Here the CDR3 DNA reads TGTGCCAGCAGCTTAGACGGGTACTACGAGCAGTACTTC. It encodes CASSLDGYYEQYF.

This chain links TRBV11-2 with TRBJ2-6, with D possibly being TRBD2 (5 bases). The CDR3 length is 17 residues. V lost 1 base, J lost 3 bases, and 13 bases lay in between. CDR1 and CDR2 from the germline V gene are SGHAT and FQNNGV. The CDR3 loop is CASSLVVGVGGANVLTF. CDR3 bases: TGTGCCAGCAGCTTAGTGGTCGGGGTCGGTGGGGCCAACGTCCTGACTTTC. Combining the CDR3 with reference TRBV11-2 and TRBJ2-6 gives the whole variable domain EAGVAQSPRYKIIEKRQSVAFWCNPISGHATLYWYQQILGQGPKLLIQFQNNGVVDDSQLPKDRFSAERLKGVDSTLKIQPAKLEDSAVYLCASSLVVGVGGANVLTFGAGSRLTVL.